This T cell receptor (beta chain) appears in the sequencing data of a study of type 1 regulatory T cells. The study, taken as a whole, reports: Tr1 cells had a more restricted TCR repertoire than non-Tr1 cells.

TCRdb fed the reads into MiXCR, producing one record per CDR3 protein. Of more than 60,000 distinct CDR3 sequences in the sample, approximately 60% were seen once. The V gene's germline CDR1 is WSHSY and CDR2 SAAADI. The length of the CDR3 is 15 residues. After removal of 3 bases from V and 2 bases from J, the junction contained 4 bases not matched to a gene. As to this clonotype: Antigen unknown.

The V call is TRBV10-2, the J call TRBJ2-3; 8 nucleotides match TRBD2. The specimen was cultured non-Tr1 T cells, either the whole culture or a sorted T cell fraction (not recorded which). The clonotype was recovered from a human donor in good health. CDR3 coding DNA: TGCGCCAGCAGTGACTCGGGAGGGTTCACAGATACGCAGTATTTT. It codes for CASSDSGGFTDTQYF.